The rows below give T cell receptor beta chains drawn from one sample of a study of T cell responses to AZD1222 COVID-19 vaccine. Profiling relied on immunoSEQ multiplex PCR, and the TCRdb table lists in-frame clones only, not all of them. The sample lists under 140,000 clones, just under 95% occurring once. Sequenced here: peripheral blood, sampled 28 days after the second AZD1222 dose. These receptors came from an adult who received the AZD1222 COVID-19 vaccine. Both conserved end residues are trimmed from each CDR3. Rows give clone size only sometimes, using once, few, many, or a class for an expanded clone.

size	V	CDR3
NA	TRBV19	ASSNPGTDYKYEQY
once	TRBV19	ASSPPGGAYLNTEAF
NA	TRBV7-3	ASSLKGQGNEAF
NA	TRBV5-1	ASSEGQSSYNSPLH
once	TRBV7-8	ASSQGLAGAYTGELF
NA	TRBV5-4	ASSPRERGGYSDTQY
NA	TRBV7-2	ASSGRDIASYEQY
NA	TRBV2	ASSGAVWDTNYEQY
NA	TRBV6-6	ASSFRNTEAF
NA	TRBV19	ASSIRGLSYEQY
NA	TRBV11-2	ASRLIGTTLAKNIQY
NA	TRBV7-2	ASSRGQGNTEAF
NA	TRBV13	ASRSRGRTYEQY
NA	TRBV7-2	ASSSRQGNTGELF
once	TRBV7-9	ASSLLRRLGTQY
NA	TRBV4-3	ASSQVAGSGNTIY
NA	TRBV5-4	ASSLGRDITDTQY